A selection of T cell receptor beta chains follows, all from one sample in a study of response to subunit inactivated influenza vaccine. TCRdb reprocessed the RT-PCR reads with MiXCR, giving one entry per CDR3 protein. Among hundreds of thousands of distinct CDR3 sequences listed, less than 10% were seen once. This specimen consisted of PBMCs from blood, obtained around 25 months after vaccination. The receptor source for this set is a man aged 45 to 75 who received an inactivated influenza vaccine. CDR3s include the opening cysteine and the closing phenylalanine or tryptophan. D genes are given only for firm matches. Only some rows state a clone size, as once, few, many or a class for expanded clones.

clone_size,d_call,v_call,j_call,cdr3_nt,cdr3_aa
few,NA,TRBV29-1,TRBJ2-4,TGCAGCGTTGCCAGGGGAACCAAAAACATTCAGTACTTC,CSVARGTKNIQYF
few,NA,TRBV7-9,TRBJ2-2,TGTGCCAGCAGCCCGTCGGCACAACCCGTCAACACCGGGGAGCTGTTTTTT,CASSPSAQPVNTGELFF
NA,NA,TRBV3-1,TRBJ1-2,TGTGCCAGCAGCCAATTTGGACGGTTGGGTGGCTACACCTTC,CASSQFGRLGGYTF
many,NA,TRBV12-3/TRBV12-4,TRBJ1-2,TGTGCCAGCAGTAACCCGCCTGGACAAAGAGGCTACACCTTC,CASSNPPGQRGYTF
few,NA,TRBV5-1,TRBJ2-1,TGCGCCAGCAGCTTGAGACTACGCGACAATGAGCAGTTCTTC,CASSLRLRDNEQFF
many,NA,TRBV12-3/TRBV12-4,TRBJ1-1,TGTGCCAGCGGTACAGCGCCTAACACTGAAGCTTTCTTT,CASGTAPNTEAFF
NA,TRBD2,TRBV6-1,TRBJ2-2,TGTGCCAGCAGCCCTGAACTAGCGGGAATGTCCGGGGAGCTGTTTTTT,CASSPELAGMSGELFF
NA,NA,TRBV5-6,TRBJ2-7,TGTGCCAGCAGACGCCGCGGCAGCTCCTACGAGCAGTACTTC,CASRRRGSSYEQYF
many,TRBD1,TRBV20-1,TRBJ2-3,TGCAGTGCTAGAGATTTGATAGGGGGCATGGATACGCAGTATTTT,CSARDLIGGMDTQYF
NA,NA,TRBV27,TRBJ1-5,TGTGCCAGCAGCAGCGAAATGGGCAGTCCCCAGCATTTT,CASSSEMGSPQHF
NA,TRBD1,TRBV4-2,TRBJ2-3,TGTGCCAGCAGCCAAGGGTTCCGTCGACAGGGGGTAGATACGCAGTATTTT,CASSQGFRRQGVDTQYF
many,TRBD2,TRBV12-3/TRBV12-4,TRBJ2-2,TGTGCCAGCACCAAACCTCCAGCGGGGGGGCCCACCGGGGAGCTGTTTTTT,CASTKPPAGGPTGELFF
NA,TRBD2,TRBV6-2/TRBV6-3,TRBJ2-2,TGTGCCAGCAGTTACTACAACGAAAGAGCGGGAGGGGATACCGGGGAGCTGTTTTTT,CASSYYNERAGGDTGELFF
NA,NA,TRBV7-2,TRBJ2-3,TGTGCCAGCCGCCTCCTCTCCGATACGCAGTATTTT,CASRLLSDTQYF
NA,TRBD1,TRBV7-2,TRBJ1-2,TGTGCCAGCAGCTTAAATATGGACAGGCTTTATGGCTACACCTTC,CASSLNMDRLYGYTF
NA,TRBD2,TRBV11-2,TRBJ2-1,TGTGCCAGCAGCCGAGGGCGGGGGGGCCTCTCCTACAATGAGCAGTTCTTC,CASSRGRGGLSYNEQFF
few,TRBD2,TRBV7-7,TRBJ2-7,TGTGCCAGCAGCTTCGAGACTAGCGGGAGCTCCTACGAGCAGTACTTC,CASSFETSGSSYEQYF
few,NA,TRBV20-1,TRBJ1-2,TGCAGTGCTAGAACCAGGGTGGATGGCTACACCTTC,CSARTRVDGYTF
NA,NA,TRBV6-5,TRBJ1-2,TGTGCCAGCAGTTACCAGGGGACATCGCTAGGCTACACCTTC,CASSYQGTSLGYTF
NA,NA,TRBV6-2/TRBV6-3,TRBJ2-5,TGTGCCAGCAGTCGGGGGATCCAAGAGACCCAGTACTTC,CASSRGIQETQYF
few,NA,TRBV5-1,TRBJ1-3,TGCGCCAGCAGCTTGGATTTCGGAAACACCATATATTTT,CASSLDFGNTIYF
many,NA,TRBV12-3/TRBV12-4,TRBJ2-1,TGTGCCAGCAGCAATAGCGTAAATGAGCAGTTCTTC,CASSNSVNEQFF
NA,NA,TRBV4-3,TRBJ1-2,TGCGCCAGCAGCCAAGTCCGAGTAACTGGCTTCTATGGCTACACCTTC,CASSQVRVTGFYGYTF
NA,TRBD2,TRBV7-2,TRBJ2-7,TGTGCCAGCAGCTCCCGAGGACTAGTAGGCTACGAGCAGTACTTC,CASSSRGLVGYEQYF
many,TRBD2,TRBV7-8,TRBJ2-1,TGTGCCAGCAGCTTTAGCGGGAGGGTCTCCTACAATGAGCAGTTCTTC,CASSFSGRVSYNEQFF
few,TRBD2,TRBV29-1,TRBJ2-3,TGCAGCGTTGATGAGGGGTCCAGCGGGGGGGCCACAGATACGCAGTATTTT,CSVDEGSSGGATDTQYF
many,TRBD2,TRBV4-3,TRBJ2-1,TGCGCCAGCAGCCAAGAAGCGGGGGGGCTGCATGAGCAGTTCTTC,CASSQEAGGLHEQFF
NA,NA,TRBV5-1,TRBJ2-3,TGCGCCAGCAGCTTTGGTAACGGGGTTACAGACACGCAGTATTTT,CASSFGNGVTDTQYF
many,NA,TRBV20-1,TRBJ1-6,TGCAGTGCTAGAGATTTTAGGGATAATTCACCCCTCCACTTT,CSARDFRDNSPLHF
NA,NA,TRBV4-1,TRBJ1-2,TGCGCCAGCAGCCAAGAGTCAGGACGCTATGGCTACACCTTC,CASSQESGRYGYTF
NA,TRBD2,TRBV3-1,TRBJ2-6,TGTGCCAGCAGCCAAGAGGGACTAGTTTCCGGGGCCAACGTCCTGACTTTC,CASSQEGLVSGANVLTF
many,TRBD1,TRBV12-3/TRBV12-4,TRBJ2-1,TGTGCCAGCAGTTTAGGTGGGACAGGCTACAATGAGCAGTTCTTC,CASSLGGTGYNEQFF
NA,NA,TRBV12-3/TRBV12-4,TRBJ2-5,TGTGCCAGCAGCGCGCTTGACAGGCCTCAAGAGACCCAGTACTTC,CASSALDRPQETQYF
NA,NA,TRBV13,TRBJ1-5,TGTGCCAGCAGCTTTGGAGTAGGGACCCAGCCCCAGCATTTT,CASSFGVGTQPQHF
NA,NA,TRBV12-3/TRBV12-4,TRBJ2-5,TGTGCCAGCAGGGCAACTACCGGGACGCCCCAAGAGACCCAGTACTTC,CASRATTGTPQETQYF
few,TRBD2,TRBV3-1,TRBJ2-1,TGTGCCAGCACCCCACTAGCGGGGGGTGGTAATGAGCAGTTCTTC,CASTPLAGGGNEQFF
NA,TRBD1,TRBV20-1,TRBJ2-5,TGCAGTGCTAGGGGGCAGGGGGTGGAGACCCAGTACTTC,CSARGQGVETQYF
few,NA,TRBV5-8,TRBJ2-3,TGTGCCAGCAGCTTTAGTCTCACCGGCACAGATACGCAGTATTTT,CASSFSLTGTDTQYF
few,NA,TRBV29-1,TRBJ2-1,TGCAGCGTTGACGACGGGAGCTCCTACAATGAGCAGTTCTTC,CSVDDGSSYNEQFF
few,NA,TRBV5-1,TRBJ2-7,TGCGCCAGCAGCACGAGCCACGGGGAGCAGTACTTC,CASSTSHGEQYF
few,NA,TRBV14,TRBJ1-5,TGTGCCAGCAGCCCCAGGGGAAGAGGCAATCAGCCCCAGCATTTT,CASSPRGRGNQPQHF
many,NA,TRBV12-3/TRBV12-4,TRBJ2-2,TGTGCCAGCAGTGAACAGGAAGTGTCCGGGGAGCTGTTTTTT,CASSEQEVSGELFF
NA,TRBD1,TRBV14,TRBJ1-6,TGTGCCAGCAGCCAAAACAGGGGCTCCTATAATTCACCCCTCCACTTT,CASSQNRGSYNSPLHF
NA,TRBD1,TRBV20-1,TRBJ2-7,TGCAGTGCTGGAAGACAGGGGGCTAAGTCGGTCGAGCAGTACTTC,CSAGRQGAKSVEQYF